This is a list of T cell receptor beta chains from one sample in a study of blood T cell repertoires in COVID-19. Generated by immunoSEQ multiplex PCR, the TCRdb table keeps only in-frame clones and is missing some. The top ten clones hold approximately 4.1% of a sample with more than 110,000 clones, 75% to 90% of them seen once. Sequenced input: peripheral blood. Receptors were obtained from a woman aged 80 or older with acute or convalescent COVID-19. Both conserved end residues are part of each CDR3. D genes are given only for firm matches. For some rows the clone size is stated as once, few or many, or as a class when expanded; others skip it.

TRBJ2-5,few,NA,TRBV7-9,TGTGCCAGCAGCTTAGTGGTGGGAGTGGAGACCCAGTACTTC,CASSLVVGVETQYF
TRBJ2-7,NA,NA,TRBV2,TGTGCCAGCAGTGTACTAGATTACGAGCAGTACTTC,CASSVLDYEQYF
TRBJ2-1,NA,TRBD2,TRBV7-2,TGTGCCAGCAGCTTAGCGCGGGGGTCCCATGAGCAGTTCTTC,CASSLARGSHEQFF
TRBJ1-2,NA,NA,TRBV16,TGTGCCAGCAGCATCCGAATGGCGACTGGAACCTATGGCTACACCTTC,CASSIRMATGTYGYTF
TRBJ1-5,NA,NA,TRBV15,TGTGCCACCAGCCCGCTCGGGGGGAATAGCAATCAGCCCCAGCATTTT,CATSPLGGNSNQPQHF
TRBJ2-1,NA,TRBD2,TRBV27,TGTGCCAGCAGTTGGGGGACTAGCGGCTACAATGAGCAGTTCTTC,CASSWGTSGYNEQFF
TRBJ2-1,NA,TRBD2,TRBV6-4,TGTGCCAGCAGTGAAATTGGCGGGGGGAGATTGAATGAGCAGTTCTTC,CASSEIGGGRLNEQFF
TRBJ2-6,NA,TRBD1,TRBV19,TGTGCCAGTAGTAGGGTCCGGGACAGGGTTCGCACTGGGGCCAACGTCCTGACTTTC,CASSRVRDRVRTGANVLTF
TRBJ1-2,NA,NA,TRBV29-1,TGCAGCGTTGTAGGTCCGTCCAGGGGCTACACCTTC,CSVVGPSRGYTF
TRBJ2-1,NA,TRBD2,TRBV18,TGTGCCAGCTCACTAGGTTCCGGGACTAGGCCTTACAATGAGCAGTTCTTC,CASSLGSGTRPYNEQFF
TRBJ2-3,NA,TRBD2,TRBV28,TGTGCCAGCAGGGAAGGACTAGCGGGAGTCTCAGATACGCAGTATTTT,CASREGLAGVSDTQYF
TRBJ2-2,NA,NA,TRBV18,TGTGCCAGCTCACCAAGAAGCGACACCGGGGAGCTGTTTTTT,CASSPRSDTGELFF
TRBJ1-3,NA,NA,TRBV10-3,TGTGCCATCAGTGAGTCGTCCGGGGTCGGGAACACCATATATTTT,CAISESSGVGNTIYF
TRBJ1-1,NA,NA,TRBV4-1,TGCGCCAGCAGCCGCCCAGGGCGGTCCACTGAAGCTTTCTTT,CASSRPGRSTEAFF
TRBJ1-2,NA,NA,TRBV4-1,TGCGCCAGCAGCCAAGGGGTCGCAGGGGCCAGCTATGGCTACACCTTC,CASSQGVAGASYGYTF
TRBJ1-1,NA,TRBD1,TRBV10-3,TGTGCCATCAGTGAAACCCGGAACAGGGGTCTCAACACTGAAGCTTTCTTT,CAISETRNRGLNTEAFF
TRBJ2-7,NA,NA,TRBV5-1,TGCGCCAGCAGCTTCTCAGGGTTACCCTCCTACGAGCAGTACTTC,CASSFSGLPSYEQYF
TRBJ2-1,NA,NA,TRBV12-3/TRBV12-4,TGTGCCAGCAGTCCCCGCCCGGGCGGGCCGCAGTTCTTC,CASSPRPGGPQFF
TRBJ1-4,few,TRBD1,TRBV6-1,TGTGCCAGCAGTGAGTTTCGGGGGACAGGGGAAAAACTGTTTTTT,CASSEFRGTGEKLFF
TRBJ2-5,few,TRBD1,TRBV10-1,TGCGCCAGCGCCGGGACAGCCAGAGGTATCCAGTACTTC,CASAGTARGIQYF
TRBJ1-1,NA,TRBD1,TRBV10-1,TGCGCCAGCAGTGGGACAGGTGGGACTGAAGCTTTCTTT,CASSGTGGTEAFF
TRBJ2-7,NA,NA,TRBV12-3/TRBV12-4,TGTGCCAGCGGGGGGGCCGGGGAGCAGTACTTC,CASGGAGEQYF
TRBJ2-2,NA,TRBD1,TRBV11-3,TGTGCCAGCAGCTTAGCGGCAGGGGGCGTGAGCGGGGAGCTGTTTTTT,CASSLAAGGVSGELFF
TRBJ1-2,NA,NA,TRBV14,TGTGCCAGCAGCCAAGATCGGGATAACTATGGCTACACCTTC,CASSQDRDNYGYTF
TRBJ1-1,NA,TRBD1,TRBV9,TGTGCCAGCAGCGCCCCCCCGGGACAGGGGGCCTGGGCCACTGAAGCTTTCTTT,CASSAPPGQGAWATEAFF
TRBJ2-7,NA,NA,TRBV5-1,TGCGCCAGCCGGACTCAGGGGGCGGGGGACGAGCAGTACTTC,CASRTQGAGDEQYF
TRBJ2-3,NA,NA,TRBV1,TGCACCAGCAGCCCTTGGACTAGCGATACGCAGTATTTT,CTSSPWTSDTQYF
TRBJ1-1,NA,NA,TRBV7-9,TGTGCCAGCAGCTCCCCGTACACTGAAGCTTTCTTT,CASSSPYTEAFF
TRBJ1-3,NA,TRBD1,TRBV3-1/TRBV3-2,TGTGCCAGCAGCCAGGGACAGGGTTCGAACACCATATATTTT,CASSQGQGSNTIYF
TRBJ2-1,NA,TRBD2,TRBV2,TGTGCCAGCAGATCGGGACTAGCGGTCTACAATGAGCAGTTCTTC,CASRSGLAVYNEQFF
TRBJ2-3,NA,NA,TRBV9,TGTGCCAGCAGCGCTAAGCCCGGTAGCTCGCGCGATACGCAGTATTTT,CASSAKPGSSRDTQYF
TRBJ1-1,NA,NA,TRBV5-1,TGCGCCAGCAGCCCCGGTTGGGGGGGCAAAACTGAAGCTTTCTTT,CASSPGWGGKTEAFF
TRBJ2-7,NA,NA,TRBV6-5,TGTGCCAGCAGGTCCACAGGGAGATACGAGCAGTACTTC,CASRSTGRYEQYF
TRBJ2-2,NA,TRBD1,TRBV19,TGTGCCAGTACCCGGACAGGGGACACCGGGGAGCTGTTTTTT,CASTRTGDTGELFF